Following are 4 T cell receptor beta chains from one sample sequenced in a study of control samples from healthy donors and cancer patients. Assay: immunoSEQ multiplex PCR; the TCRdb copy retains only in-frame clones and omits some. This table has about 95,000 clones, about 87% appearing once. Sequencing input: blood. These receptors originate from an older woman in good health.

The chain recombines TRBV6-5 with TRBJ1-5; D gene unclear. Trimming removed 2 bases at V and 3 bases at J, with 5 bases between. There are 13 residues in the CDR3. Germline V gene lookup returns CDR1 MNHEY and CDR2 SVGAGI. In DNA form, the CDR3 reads TGTGCCAGCAGTTACGGAACCAATCAGCCCCAGCATTTT. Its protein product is CASSYGTNQPQHF.

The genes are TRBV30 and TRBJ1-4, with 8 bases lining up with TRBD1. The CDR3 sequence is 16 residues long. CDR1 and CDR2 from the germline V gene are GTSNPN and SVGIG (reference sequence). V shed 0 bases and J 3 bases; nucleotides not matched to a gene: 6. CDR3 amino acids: CAWSVGQGAANEKLFF. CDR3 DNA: TGTGCCTGGAGTGTAGGGCAGGGGGCGGCTAATGAAAAACTGTTTTTT.

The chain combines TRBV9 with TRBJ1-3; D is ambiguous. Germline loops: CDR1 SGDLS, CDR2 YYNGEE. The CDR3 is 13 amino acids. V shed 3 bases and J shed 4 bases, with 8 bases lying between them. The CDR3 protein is CASSDGPGNTIYF. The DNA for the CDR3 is TGTGCCAGCAGCGACGGCCCCGGAAACACCATATATTTT. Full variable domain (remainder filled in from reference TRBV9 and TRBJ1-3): DSGVTQTPKHLITATGQRVTLRCSPRSGDLSVYWYQQSLDQGLQFLIQYYNGEERAKGNILERFSAQQFPDLHSELNLSSLELGDSALYFCASSDGPGNTIYFGEGSWLTVV.

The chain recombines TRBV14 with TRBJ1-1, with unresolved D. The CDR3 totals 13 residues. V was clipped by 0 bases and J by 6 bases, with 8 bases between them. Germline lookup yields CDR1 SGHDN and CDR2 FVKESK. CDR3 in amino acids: CASSQDIVAEAFF. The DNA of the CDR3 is TGTGCCAGCAGCCAAGATATCGTGGCTGAAGCTTTCTTT. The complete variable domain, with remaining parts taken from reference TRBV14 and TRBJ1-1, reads EAGVTQFPSHSVIEKGQTVTLRCDPISGHDNLYWYRRVMGKEIKFLLHFVKESKQDESGMPNNRFLAERTGGTYSTLKVQPAELEDSGVYFCASSQDIVAEAFFGQGTRLTVV.